Listed below are T cell receptor beta chains from one sample, sequenced in a study of beta chain features in type 1 diabetes. TCRdb's copy holds only in-frame clones and misses some; the assay was immunoSEQ multiplex PCR. The sample contains about 130,000 clones, about a tenth of which appear only once. The sequenced material came from central memory CD4+ T cells from blood. Receptors originate from a man aged 18 to 29 in good health. Both conserved end residues are part of each CDR3. The D gene is left open where the match is weak. Clone size appears in some rows only: once, few, many, or a class for an expanded clone.

>.|TRBJ2-2|.|TRBV7-3
TGTGCCAGCAGCTTAGCGGTTGTGGCCGGGGAGCTGTTTTTT
CASSLAVVAGELFF
>.|TRBJ1-4|.|TRBV7-9
TGTGCCAGCAGCAAAGAAACGGACAGCGGAAAACTGTTTTTT
CASSKETDSGKLFF
>few|TRBJ1-1|TRBD1|TRBV27
TGTGCCAGCAGTTTCCGCAGGGGGCTCGACACTGAAGCTTTCTTT
CASSFRRGLDTEAFF
>few|TRBJ2-1|.|TRBV6-1
TGTGCCAGCAGTGAAGTACGGGTCAATGAGCAGTTCTTC
CASSEVRVNEQFF
>many|TRBJ2-7|TRBD1|TRBV30
TGTGCCTGGAGTCCCGACAGGGTACAGCAGTACTTC
CAWSPDRVQQYF
>.|TRBJ1-4|.|TRBV10-3
TGTGCCATCAGACCGGACAGTGAGGGAGAAAAACTGTTTTTT
CAIRPDSEGEKLFF
>few|TRBJ2-5|TRBD1|TRBV25-1
TGTGCCAGCAGTGACTGGGACAGGGGAAGAGAGACCCAGTACTTC
CASSDWDRGRETQYF
>.|TRBJ1-1|TRBD1|TRBV7-8
TGTGCCAGCAGCTCAGGGGGCACTGAAGCTTTCTTT
CASSSGGTEAFF
>.|TRBJ1-4|.|TRBV4-1
TGCGCCAGCAGCCCTACTAGCGCAAGACATTTAGAAAAACTGTTTTTT
CASSPTSARHLEKLFF
>few|TRBJ1-3|.|TRBV7-2
TGTGCCAGCAGCTTAGGTCCCGGGAACACCATATATTTT
CASSLGPGNTIYF
>.|TRBJ2-2|.|TRBV18
TGTGCCAGCTCACCACCGAGACGGGAAGATAGCGGGGAGCTGTTTTTT
CASSPPRREDSGELFF
>many|TRBJ2-3|TRBD1|TRBV6-5
TGTGCCAGCAGGTTGACAGGGTCCCTCCCAGATACGCAGTATTTT
CASRLTGSLPDTQYF
>.|TRBJ1-2|TRBD1|TRBV27
TGTGCCAGCAGAAAGACAGGGTTGGATGGCTACACCTTC
CASRKTGLDGYTF
>.|TRBJ1-1|.|TRBV4-3
TGCGCCAGCAGCCAAGTGAGAGCCCAGGACACTGAAGCTTTCTTT
CASSQVRAQDTEAFF
>few|TRBJ1-4|.|TRBV9
TGTGCCAGCACCAGAGGCAGAGCAACTAATGAAAAACTGTTTTTT
CASTRGRATNEKLFF
>many|TRBJ2-3|TRBD2|TRBV4-3
TGCGCCAGCAGCCGGTGGTGGGGCGGGGGAGATACGCAGTATTTT
CASSRWWGGGDTQYF
>many|TRBJ1-2|.|TRBV23-1
TGCGCCAGCAGTCAAAGTCCAGGGATCGGTGGCTACACCTTC
CASSQSPGIGGYTF
>.|TRBJ1-6|.|TRBV6-5
TGTGCCAGCAGACAGGGTTATAATTCACCCCTCCACTTT
CASRQGYNSPLHF
>few|TRBJ1-5|TRBD1|TRBV7-4
TGTGCCAGCAGCCACGACAGGGGGTACAATCAGCCCCAGCATTTT
CASSHDRGYNQPQHF
>.|TRBJ2-7|.|TRBV10-3
TGTGCCATCAGAACGGGGGTAAGCTCCTACGAGCAGTACTTC
CAIRTGVSSYEQYF
>.|TRBJ2-5|TRBD2|TRBV4-1
TGCGCCAGCAGCCATTCACGATTAGCGGGGGCCACGATCCAAGAGACCCAGTACTTC
CASSHSRLAGATIQETQYF
>.|TRBJ2-1|TRBD2|TRBV5-1
TGCGCCAGCAGTCTAGCGGGGGGGTTCTACAATGAGCAGTTCTTC
CASSLAGGFYNEQFF
>.|TRBJ2-1|TRBD1|TRBV11-3
TGTGCCAGCAGCGAAGACAGGGTGGATGAGCAGTTCTTC
CASSEDRVDEQFF
>.|TRBJ2-7|TRBD1|TRBV5-4
TGTGCCAGCAGCCGGACAGGGACCCCTGAGCAGTACTTC
CASSRTGTPEQYF
>.|TRBJ1-5|.|TRBV7-8
TGTGCCAGCAGCCCACAGAGCAATCAGCCCCAGCATTTT
CASSPQSNQPQHF
>.|TRBJ2-3|TRBD2|TRBV14
TGTGCCAGCAGCCTAGCGGGGGGCACAGATACGCAGTATTTT
CASSLAGGTDTQYF
>.|TRBJ2-3|TRBD1|TRBV5-1
TGCGCCAGCAGCCTGGGACAGGGGGCAGATACGCAGTATTTT
CASSLGQGADTQYF
>.|TRBJ1-4|.|TRBV6-5
TGTGCCAGCAGTTCCGACGGGGAGGGTGAAAAACTGTTTTTT
CASSSDGEGEKLFF
>few|TRBJ2-7|.|TRBV14
TGTGCCAGCAGCCGGCGGGGTAAATCCTACGAGCAGTACTTC
CASSRRGKSYEQYF